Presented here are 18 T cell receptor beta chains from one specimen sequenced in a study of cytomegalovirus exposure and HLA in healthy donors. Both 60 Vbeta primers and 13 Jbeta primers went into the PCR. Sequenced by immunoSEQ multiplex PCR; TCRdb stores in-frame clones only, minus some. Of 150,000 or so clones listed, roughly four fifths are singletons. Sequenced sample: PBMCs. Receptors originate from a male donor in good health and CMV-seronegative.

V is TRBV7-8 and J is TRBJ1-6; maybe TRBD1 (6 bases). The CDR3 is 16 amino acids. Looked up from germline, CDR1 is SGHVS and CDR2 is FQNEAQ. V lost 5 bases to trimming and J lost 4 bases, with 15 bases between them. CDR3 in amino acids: CASSPQLGQYNSPLHF. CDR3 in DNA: TGTGCCAGCAGCCCCCAATTAGGACAGTATAATTCACCCCTCCACTTT.

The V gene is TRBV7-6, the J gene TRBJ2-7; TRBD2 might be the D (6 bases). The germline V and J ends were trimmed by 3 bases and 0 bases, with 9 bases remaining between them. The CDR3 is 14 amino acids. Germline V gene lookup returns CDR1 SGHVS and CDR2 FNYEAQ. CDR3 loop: CASSLTRSSYEQYF. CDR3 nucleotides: TGTGCCAGCAGCTTGACTAGGAGCTCCTACGAGCAGTACTTC. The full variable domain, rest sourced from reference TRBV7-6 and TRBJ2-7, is GAGVSQSPRYKVTKRGQDVALRCDPISGHVSLYWYRQALGQGPEFLTYFNYEAQQDKSGLPNDRFSAERPEGSISTLTIQRTEQRDSAMYRCASSLTRSSYEQYFGPGTRLTVT.

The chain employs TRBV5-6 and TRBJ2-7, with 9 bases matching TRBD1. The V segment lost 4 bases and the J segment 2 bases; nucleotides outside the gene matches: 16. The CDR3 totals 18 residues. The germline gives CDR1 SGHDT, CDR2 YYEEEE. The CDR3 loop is CASSLENRRTGAPYEQYF. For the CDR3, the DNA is TGTGCCAGCAGCCTGGAAAACCGACGGACAGGGGCACCCTACGAGCAGTACTTC.

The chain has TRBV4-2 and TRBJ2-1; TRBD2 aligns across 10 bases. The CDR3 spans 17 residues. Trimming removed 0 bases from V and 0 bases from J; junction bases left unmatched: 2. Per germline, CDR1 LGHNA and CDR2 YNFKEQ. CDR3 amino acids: CASSQDPSGSSYNEQFF. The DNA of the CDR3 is TGTGCCAGCAGCCAAGACCCTAGCGGGAGCTCCTACAATGAGCAGTTCTTC.

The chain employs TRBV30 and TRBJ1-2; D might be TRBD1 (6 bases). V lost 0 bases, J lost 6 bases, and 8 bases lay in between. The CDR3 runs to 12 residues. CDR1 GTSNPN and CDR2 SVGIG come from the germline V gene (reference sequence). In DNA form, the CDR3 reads TGTGCCTGGAGTGTCGACAGGAATGGCTACACCTTC. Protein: CAWSVDRNGYTF.

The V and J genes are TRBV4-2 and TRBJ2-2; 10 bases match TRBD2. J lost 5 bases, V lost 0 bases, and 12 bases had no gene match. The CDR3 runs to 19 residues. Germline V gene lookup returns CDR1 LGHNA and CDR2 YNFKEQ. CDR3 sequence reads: CASSQEVAAGGPWTGELFF. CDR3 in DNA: TGTGCCAGCAGCCAAGAGGTGGCAGCGGGAGGGCCTTGGACCGGGGAGCTGTTTTTT.

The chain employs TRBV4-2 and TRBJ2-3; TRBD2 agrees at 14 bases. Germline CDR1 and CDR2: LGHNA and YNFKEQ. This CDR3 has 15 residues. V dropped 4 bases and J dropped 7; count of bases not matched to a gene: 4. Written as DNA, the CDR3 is TGTGCCAGCAGCCTGGGACTAGCGGGGGAATATACGCAGTATTTT. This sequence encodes CASSLGLAGEYTQYF.

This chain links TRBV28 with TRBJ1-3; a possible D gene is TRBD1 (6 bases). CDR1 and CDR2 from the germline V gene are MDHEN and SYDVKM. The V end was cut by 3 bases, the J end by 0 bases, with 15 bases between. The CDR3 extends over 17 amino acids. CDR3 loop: CASSFSLGAVSGNTIYF. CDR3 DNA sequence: TGTGCCAGCAGTTTTTCCCTGGGGGCCGTCTCTGGAAACACCATATATTTT.

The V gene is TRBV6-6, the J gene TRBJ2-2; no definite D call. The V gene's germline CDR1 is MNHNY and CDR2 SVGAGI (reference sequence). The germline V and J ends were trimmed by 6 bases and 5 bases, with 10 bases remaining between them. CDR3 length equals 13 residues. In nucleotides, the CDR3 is TGTGCCAGCAGCCCTGACAAAACCGGGGAGCTGTTTTTT. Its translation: CASSPDKTGELFF.

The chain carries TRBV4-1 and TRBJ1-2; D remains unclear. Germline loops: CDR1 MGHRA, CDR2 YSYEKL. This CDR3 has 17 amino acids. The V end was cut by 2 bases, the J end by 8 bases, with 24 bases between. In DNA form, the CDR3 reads TGCGCCAGCAGCCAACCACTACTCTTAGATAGGAAGGCCGGCTACACCTTC. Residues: CASSQPLLLDRKAGYTF.

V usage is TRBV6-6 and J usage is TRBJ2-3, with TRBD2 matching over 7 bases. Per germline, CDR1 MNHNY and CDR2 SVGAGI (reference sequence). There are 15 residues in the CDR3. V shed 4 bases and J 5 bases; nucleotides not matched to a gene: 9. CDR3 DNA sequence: TGTGCCAGCAGTTTTCGGGCGGGAGTCATAGATACGCAGTATTTT. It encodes CASSFRAGVIDTQYF.

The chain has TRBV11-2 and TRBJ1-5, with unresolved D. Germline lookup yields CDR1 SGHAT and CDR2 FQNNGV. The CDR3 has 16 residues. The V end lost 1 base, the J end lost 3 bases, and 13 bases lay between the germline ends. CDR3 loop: CASSLGRGKDNQPQHF. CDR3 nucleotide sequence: TGTGCCAGCAGCTTAGGGCGCGGGAAGGACAATCAGCCCCAGCATTTT.

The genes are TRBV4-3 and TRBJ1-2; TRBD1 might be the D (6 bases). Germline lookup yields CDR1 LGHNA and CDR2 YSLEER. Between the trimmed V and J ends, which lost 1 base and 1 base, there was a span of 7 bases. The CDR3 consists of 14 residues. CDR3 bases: TGCGCCAGCAGCCAAGGGACAGTTAACTATGGCTACACCTTC. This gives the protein CASSQGTVNYGYTF.

The DNA for the CDR3 is TGTGCCAGCAGAATATTCCAGACCGGGGAGCTGTTTTTT. It encodes CASRIFQTGELFF. V and J are TRBV27 and TRBJ2-2; D gene unclear. The CDR3 has 13 amino acids. CDR1 MNHEY and CDR2 SMNVEV come from the germline V gene (reference sequence). V was pared by 6 bases and J by 5 bases, with 10 bases between.

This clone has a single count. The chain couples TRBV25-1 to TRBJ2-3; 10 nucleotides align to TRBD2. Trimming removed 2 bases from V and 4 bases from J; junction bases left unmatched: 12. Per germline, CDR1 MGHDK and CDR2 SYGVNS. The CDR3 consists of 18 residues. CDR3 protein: CASSEGGIAGGRADTQYF. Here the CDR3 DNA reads TGTGCCAGCAGTGAAGGGGGGATAGCGGGAGGCCGGGCAGATACGCAGTATTTT.

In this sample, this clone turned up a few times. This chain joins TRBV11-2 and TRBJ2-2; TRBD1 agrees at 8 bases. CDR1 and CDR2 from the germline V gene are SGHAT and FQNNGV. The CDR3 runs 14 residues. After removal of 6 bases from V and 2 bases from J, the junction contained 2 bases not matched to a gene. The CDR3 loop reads CASRTGVNTGELFF. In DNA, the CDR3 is TGTGCCAGCAGGACAGGGGTCAACACCGGGGAGCTGTTTTTT.

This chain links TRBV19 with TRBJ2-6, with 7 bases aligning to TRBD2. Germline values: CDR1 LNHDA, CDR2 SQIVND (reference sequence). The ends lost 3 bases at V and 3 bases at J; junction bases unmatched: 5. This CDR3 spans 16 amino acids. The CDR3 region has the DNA TGTGCCAGTAGTATTGGGGAGGGGTTTGGGGCCAACGTCCTGACTTTC. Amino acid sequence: CASSIGEGFGANVLTF.

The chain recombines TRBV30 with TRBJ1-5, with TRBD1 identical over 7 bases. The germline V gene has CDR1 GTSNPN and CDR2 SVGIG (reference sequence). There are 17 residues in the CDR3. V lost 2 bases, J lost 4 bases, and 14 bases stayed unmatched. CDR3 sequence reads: CAWSQLGRGVFNQPQHF. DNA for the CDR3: TGTGCCTGGAGTCAATTGGGCAGGGGGGTTTTTAATCAGCCCCAGCATTTT.